The clone carrying this TCR beta chain has just a few counts. Antigen: not known. The sample is drawn from a study of identical twins. Study-wide findings and caveats: Because invariant MAIT and iNKT cells could be present, zero-insertion analyses could be partly confounded. Carriage of fewer insertions was seen in abundant cord blood beta clonotypes, whereas memory repertoires showed none.

Germline V gene lookup returns CDR1 SGHTA and CDR2 FQGNSA. The V and J ends lost 7 bases and 7 bases, in that order; junction bases with no gene match: 12. This CDR3 has 17 amino acids. A universal primer site was incorporated via template switching, and the cDNA contained unique molecular identifiers. Each CDR3 protein is one row after TCRdb ran MiXCR on the 5' RACE reads. This table holds about 490,000 distinct CDR3 sequences, 15% found once. Separately, the same data were catalogued under a study of yellow fever vaccine responses in identical twins.

The V and J genes are TRBV7-2 and TRBJ2-2, with 13 bases fitting TRBD2. Material: CD4+ T cells sorted from blood. The receptor comes from a woman aged 18-29 years in good health. The CDR3 DNA is TGTGCCAGCACCTTTTGGACTAGCGGGAGTTTTAACGGGGAGCTGTTTTTT. Translating it yields CASTFWTSGSFNGELFF.